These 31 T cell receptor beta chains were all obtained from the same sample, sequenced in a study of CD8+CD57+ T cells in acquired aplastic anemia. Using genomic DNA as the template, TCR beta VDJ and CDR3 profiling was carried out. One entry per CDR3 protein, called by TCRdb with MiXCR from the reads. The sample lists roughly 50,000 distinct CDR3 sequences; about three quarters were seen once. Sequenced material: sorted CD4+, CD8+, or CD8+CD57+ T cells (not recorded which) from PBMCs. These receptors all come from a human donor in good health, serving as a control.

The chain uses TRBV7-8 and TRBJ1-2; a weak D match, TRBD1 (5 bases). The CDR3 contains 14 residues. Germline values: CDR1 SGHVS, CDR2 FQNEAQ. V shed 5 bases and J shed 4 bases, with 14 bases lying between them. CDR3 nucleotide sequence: TGTGCCAGCAGCCGAAGCCAGGGTACCTATGGCTACACCTTC. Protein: CASSRSQGTYGYTF.

The CDR3 nucleotides are TGTGCCATCAGCCGGGACAGTATCAACGAGCAGTACTTC. This gives the protein CAISRDSINEQYF. This chain links TRBV10-3 with TRBJ2-7; TRBD1 aligns across 7 bases. The CDR3 totals 13 residues. Germline loops: CDR1 ENHRY, CDR2 SYGVKD. Trimming at V came to 6 bases and at J to 5 bases, leaving 7 bases not matched to a gene.

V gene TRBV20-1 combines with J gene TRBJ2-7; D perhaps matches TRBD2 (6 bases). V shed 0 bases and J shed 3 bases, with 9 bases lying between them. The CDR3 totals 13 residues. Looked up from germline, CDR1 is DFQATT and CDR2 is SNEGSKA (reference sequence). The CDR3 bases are TGCAGTGCTAGAGAGCTGGAGGGCTACGAGCAGTACTTC. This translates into CSARELEGYEQYF.

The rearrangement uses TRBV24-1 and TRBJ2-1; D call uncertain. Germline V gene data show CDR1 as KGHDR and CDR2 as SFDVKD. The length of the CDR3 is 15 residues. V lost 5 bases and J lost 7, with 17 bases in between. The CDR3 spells CATSAGRLVPNEQFF. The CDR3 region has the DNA TGTGCCACCAGTGCGGGCAGGTTGGTACCGAATGAGCAGTTCTTC.

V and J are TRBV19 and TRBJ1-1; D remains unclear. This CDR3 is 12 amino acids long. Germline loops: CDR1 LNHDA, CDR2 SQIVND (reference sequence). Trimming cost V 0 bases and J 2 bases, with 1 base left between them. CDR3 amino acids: CASSIENTEAFF. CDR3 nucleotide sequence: TGTGCCAGTAGTATAGAAAACACTGAAGCTTTCTTT.

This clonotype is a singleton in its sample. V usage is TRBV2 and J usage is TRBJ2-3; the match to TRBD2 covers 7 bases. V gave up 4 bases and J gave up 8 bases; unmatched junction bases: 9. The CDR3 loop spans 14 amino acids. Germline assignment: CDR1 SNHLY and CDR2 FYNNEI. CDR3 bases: TGTGCCAGCAGTGGAGCGGGGAATCAGATTACGCAGTATTTT. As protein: CASSGAGNQITQYF.

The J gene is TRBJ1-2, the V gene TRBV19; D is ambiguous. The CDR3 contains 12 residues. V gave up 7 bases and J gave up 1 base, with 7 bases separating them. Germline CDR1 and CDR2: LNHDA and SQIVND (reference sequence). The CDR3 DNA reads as TGTGCCAGTACGGGCATTAACTATGGCTACACCTTC. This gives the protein CASTGINYGYTF.

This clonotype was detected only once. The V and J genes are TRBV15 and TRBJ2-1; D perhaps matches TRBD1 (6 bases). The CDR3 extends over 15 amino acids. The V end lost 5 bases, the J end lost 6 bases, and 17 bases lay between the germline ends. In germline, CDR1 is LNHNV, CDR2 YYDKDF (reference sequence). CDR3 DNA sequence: TGTGCCACCAGCCACCGGGACAACTTACCCAATGAGCAGTTCTTC. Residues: CATSHRDNLPNEQFF. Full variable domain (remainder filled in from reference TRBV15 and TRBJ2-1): DAMVIQNPRYQVTQFGKPVTLSCSQTLNHNVMYWYQQKSSQAPKLLFHYYDKDFNNEADTPDNFQSRRPNTSFCFLDIRSPGLGDTAMYLCATSHRDNLPNEQFFGPGTRLTVL.

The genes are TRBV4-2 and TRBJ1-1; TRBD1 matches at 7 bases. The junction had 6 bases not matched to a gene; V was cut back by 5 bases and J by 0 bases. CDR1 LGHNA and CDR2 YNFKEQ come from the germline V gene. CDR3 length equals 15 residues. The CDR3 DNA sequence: TGTGCCAGCAGCTTGCAGGGGGTTATGAACACTGAAGCTTTCTTT. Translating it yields CASSLQGVMNTEAFF.

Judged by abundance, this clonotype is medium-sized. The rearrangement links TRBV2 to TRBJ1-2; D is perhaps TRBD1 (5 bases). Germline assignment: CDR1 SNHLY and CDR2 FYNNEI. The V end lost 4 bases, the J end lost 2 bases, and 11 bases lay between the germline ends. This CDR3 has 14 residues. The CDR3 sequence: CASSVRGRNYGYTF. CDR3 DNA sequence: TGTGCCAGCAGTGTTAGGGGAAGGAACTATGGCTACACCTTC.

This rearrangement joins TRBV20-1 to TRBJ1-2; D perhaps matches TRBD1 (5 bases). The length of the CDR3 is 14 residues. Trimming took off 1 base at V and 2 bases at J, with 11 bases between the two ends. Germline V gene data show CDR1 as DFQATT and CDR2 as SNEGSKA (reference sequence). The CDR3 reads CSARVDSSNYGYTF. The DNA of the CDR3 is TGCAGTGCTAGAGTTGACAGTTCAAACTATGGCTACACCTTC.

CDR3 loop: CASRLGSGGFNEQFF. In DNA form, the CDR3 reads TGTGCTAGCCGACTGGGGAGTGGAGGTTTTAATGAGCAGTTCTTC. This rearrangement joins TRBV7-6 to TRBJ2-1; D is possibly TRBD2 (5 bases). Germline V lookup: CDR1 SGHVS, CDR2 FNYEAQ. This CDR3 has 15 residues.

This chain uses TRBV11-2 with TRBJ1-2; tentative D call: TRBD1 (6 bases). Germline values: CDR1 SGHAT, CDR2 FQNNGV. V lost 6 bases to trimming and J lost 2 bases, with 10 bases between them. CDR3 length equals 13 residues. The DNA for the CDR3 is TGTGCCAGCAGTCGGGACAAGAACTATGGCTACACCTTC. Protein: CASSRDKNYGYTF.

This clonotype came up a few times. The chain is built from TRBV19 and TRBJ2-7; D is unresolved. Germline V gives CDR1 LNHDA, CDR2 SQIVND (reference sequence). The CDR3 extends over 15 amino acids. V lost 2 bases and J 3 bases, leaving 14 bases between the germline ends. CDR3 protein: CASSIRPASDYEQYF. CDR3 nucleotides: TGTGCCAGTAGTATACGGCCAGCCTCGGACTACGAGCAGTACTTC.

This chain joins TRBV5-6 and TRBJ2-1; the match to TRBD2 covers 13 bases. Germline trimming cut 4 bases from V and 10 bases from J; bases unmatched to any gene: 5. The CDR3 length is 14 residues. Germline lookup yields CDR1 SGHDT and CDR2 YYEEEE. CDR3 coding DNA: TGTGCCAGCAGCCTGGGACTAGCGGGAACAGAGCAGTTCTTC. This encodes CASSLGLAGTEQFF.

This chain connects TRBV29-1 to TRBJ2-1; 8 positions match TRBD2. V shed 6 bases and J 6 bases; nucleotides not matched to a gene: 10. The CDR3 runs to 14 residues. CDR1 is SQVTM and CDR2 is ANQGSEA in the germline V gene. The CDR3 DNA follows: TGCAGCGTATCCGCCAGACTAGCGCCCAATGAGCAGTTCTTC. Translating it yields CSVSARLAPNEQFF.

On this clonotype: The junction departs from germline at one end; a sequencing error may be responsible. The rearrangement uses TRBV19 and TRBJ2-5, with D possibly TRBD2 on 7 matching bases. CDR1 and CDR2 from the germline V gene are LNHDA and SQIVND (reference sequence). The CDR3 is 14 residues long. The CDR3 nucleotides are TGTGCCAGTAGTGAGGGGGGGCACCACGAGACCCAGTACTTC. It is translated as CASSEGGHHETQYF.

The CDR3 DNA is TGTGCCACCAAGGCAGGGGGCGGGGATGGCTACACCTTC. Amino acid sequence: CATKAGGGDGYTF. The chain joins TRBV24-1 to TRBJ1-2; TRBD1 agrees at 8 bases. The CDR3 is 13 amino acids. Germline-derived CDR1 and CDR2 are KGHDR and SFDVKD. The V and J ends lost 8 bases and 6 bases, in that order; junction bases with no gene match: 7.

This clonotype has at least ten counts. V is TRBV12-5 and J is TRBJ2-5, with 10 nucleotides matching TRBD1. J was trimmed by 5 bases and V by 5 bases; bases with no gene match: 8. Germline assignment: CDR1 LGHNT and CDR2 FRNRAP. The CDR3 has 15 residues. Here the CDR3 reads CASGAGTGDLETQYF. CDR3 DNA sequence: TGTGCTAGTGGTGCTGGGACAGGGGATTTGGAGACCCAGTACTTC.

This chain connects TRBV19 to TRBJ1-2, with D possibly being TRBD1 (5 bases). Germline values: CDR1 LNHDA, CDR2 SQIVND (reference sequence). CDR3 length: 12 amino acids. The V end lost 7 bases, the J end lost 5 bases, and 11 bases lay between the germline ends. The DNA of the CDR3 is TGTGCCAGTACCGGGACCGAGTATGGCTACACCTTC. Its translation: CASTGTEYGYTF.

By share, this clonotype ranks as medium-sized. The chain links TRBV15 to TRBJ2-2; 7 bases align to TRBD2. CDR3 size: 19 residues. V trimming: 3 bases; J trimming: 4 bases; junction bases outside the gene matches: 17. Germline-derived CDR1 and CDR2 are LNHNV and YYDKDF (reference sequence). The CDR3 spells CATSSDAAGERPSTGELFF. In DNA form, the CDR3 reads TGTGCCACCAGCAGTGATGCTGCGGGAGAAAGGCCCAGCACCGGGGAGCTGTTTTTT. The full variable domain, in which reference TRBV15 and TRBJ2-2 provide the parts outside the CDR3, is DAMVIQNPRYQVTQFGKPVTLSCSQTLNHNVMYWYQQKSSQAPKLLFHYYDKDFNNEADTPDNFQSRRPNTSFCFLDIRSPGLGDTAMYLCATSSDAAGERPSTGELFFGEGSRLTVL.

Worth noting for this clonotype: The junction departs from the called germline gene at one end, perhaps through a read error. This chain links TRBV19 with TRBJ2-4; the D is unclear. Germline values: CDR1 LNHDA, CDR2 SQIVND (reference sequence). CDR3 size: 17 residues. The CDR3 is CASTPTPGTLAKSIQYF. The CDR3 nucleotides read TGTGCCAGTACCCCGACACCCGGTACATTGGCCAAAAGCATTCAGTACTTC.

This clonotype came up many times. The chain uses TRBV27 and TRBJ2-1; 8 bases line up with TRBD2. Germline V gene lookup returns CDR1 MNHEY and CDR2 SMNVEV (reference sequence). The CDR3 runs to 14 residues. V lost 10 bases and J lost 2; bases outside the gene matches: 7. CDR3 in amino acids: CATSPTSAYNEQFF. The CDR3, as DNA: TGTGCCACCTCCCCGACTAGCGCCTACAATGAGCAGTTCTTC.

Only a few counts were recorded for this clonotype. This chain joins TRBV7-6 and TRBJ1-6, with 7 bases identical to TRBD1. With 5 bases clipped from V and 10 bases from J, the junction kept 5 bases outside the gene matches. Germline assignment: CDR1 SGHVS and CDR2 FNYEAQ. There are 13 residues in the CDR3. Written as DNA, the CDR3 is TGTGCCAGCAGCCCGGGACAGTTATCACCCCTCCACTTT. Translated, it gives CASSPGQLSPLHF.

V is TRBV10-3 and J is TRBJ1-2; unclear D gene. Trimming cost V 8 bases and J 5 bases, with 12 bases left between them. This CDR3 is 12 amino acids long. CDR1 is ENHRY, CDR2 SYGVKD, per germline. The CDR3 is CAIGREGYGYTF. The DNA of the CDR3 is TGTGCCATCGGACGGGAGGGTTATGGCTACACCTTC.

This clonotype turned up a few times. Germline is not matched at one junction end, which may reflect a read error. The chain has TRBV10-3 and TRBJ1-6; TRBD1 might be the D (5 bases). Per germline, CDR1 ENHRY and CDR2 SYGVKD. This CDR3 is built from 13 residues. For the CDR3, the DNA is TGTGCCATCGGTGAGGGGCTTGGATCACCCCTCCACTTT. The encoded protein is CAIGEGLGSPLHF.

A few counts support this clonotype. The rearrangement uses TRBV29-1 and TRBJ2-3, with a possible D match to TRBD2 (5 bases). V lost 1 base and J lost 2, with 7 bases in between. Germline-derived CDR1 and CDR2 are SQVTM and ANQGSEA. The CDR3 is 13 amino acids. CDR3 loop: CSVEGAATDTQYF. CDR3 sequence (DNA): TGCAGCGTTGAAGGAGCGGCCACAGATACGCAGTATTTT.

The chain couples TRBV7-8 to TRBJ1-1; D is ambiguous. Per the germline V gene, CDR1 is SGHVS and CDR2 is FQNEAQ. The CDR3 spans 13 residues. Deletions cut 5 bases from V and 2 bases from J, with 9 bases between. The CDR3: CASSNTRNTEAFF. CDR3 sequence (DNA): TGTGCCAGCAGCAATACAAGAAACACTGAAGCTTTCTTT.

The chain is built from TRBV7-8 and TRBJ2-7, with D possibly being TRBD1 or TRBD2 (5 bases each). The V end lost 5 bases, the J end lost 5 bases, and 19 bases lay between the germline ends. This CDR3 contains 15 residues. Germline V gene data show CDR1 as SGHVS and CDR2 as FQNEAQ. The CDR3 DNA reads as TGTGCCAGCAGCGCCGGGGATCTCGTAGGGGACGAGCAGTACTTC. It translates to CASSAGDLVGDEQYF.

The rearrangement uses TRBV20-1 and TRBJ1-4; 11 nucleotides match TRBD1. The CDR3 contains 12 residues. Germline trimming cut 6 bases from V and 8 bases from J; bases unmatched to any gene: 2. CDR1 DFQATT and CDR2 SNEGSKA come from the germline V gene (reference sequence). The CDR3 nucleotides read TGCAGTGCCCGGACAGGGGGCGAAAAACTGTTTTTT. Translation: CSARTGGEKLFF.

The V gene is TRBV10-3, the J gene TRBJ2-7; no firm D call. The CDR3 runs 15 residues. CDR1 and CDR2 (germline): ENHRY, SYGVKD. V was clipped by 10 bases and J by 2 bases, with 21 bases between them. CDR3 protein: CASRPSHLSPYEQYF. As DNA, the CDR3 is TGTGCCAGCAGACCATCACACCTTTCCCCCTACGAGCAGTACTTC.